These 18 T cell receptor beta chains were sequenced from one sample in a study of T cell changes during pregnancy in multiple sclerosis. TCRdb's table, derived via immunoSEQ multiplex PCR, lists solely in-frame clones and lacks some. The sample yields more than 55,000 clones, about 90% seen once. The sequences come from peripheral blood, collected in the third trimester of pregnancy. Every receptor here comes from a female donor in good health, enrolled as a control in a pregnancy study.

The chain joins TRBV29-1 to TRBJ2-2; no definite D call. V was shortened by 4 bases and J by 4 bases, with 13 bases between the two germline ends. The CDR3 covers 14 residues. Germline values: CDR1 SQVTM, CDR2 ANQGSEA. The CDR3 DNA follows: TGCAGCGTTGCGAGAGAGGTGGGCACCGGGGAGCTGTTTTTT. This sequence encodes CSVAREVGTGELFF.

J is TRBJ2-5 and V is TRBV21-1; whether TRBD1, the table's D call, matches the DNA was not checked. TRBV21-1 is annotated as a pseudogene. The CDR3 sequence is 15 residues long. CDR3 coding DNA: TGTGCCAGCAGCTACCGCAGGGGGAGTCTGGAGACCCAGTACTTC. Protein product: CASSYRRGSLETQYF.

The gene calls are TRBV12-5 and TRBJ2-2; 7 nucleotides agree with TRBD1. The CDR3 spans 18 residues. CDR1 LGHNT and CDR2 FRNRAP come from the germline V gene. With 8 bases clipped from V and 4 bases from J, the junction kept 19 bases outside the gene matches. CDR3 amino acids: CASQFRDSPNQPTGELFF. Here the CDR3 DNA reads TGTGCTAGTCAATTCCGGGACAGCCCCAACCAACCCACCGGGGAGCTGTTTTTT. The variable domain in full, with the rest retrieved from reference TRBV12-5 and TRBJ2-2, is DARVTQTPRHKVTEMGQEVTMRCQPILGHNTVFWYRQTMMQGLELLAYFRNRAPLDDSGMPKDRFSAEMPDATLATLKIQPSEPRDSAVYFCASQFRDSPNQPTGELFFGEGSRLTVL.

This chain connects TRBV30 to TRBJ1-1; 8 bases are shared with TRBD1. This CDR3 contains 16 residues. Trimming at V came to 0 bases and at J to 3 bases, leaving 9 bases not matched to a gene. CDR1 and CDR2 from the germline V gene are GTSNPN and SVGIG (reference sequence). The CDR3 nucleotides are TGTGCCTGGAGTGTTTGGCAGGGGGCGCGACACACTGAAGCTTTCTTT. Its translation is CAWSVWQGARHTEAFF.

This chain joins TRBV7-6 and TRBJ2-3; D may be TRBD2 (5 bases). V lost 1 base to trimming and J lost 2 bases, with 10 bases between them. Per the germline V gene, CDR1 is SGHVS and CDR2 is FNYEAQ. The CDR3 spans 15 residues. CDR3 region: CASSLDGGVTDTQYF. In DNA form, the CDR3 reads TGTGCCAGCAGCTTAGACGGAGGAGTCACAGATACGCAGTATTTT.

The chain has TRBV10-3 and TRBJ2-2; TRBD2 is a possible D gene (6 bases). V was cut by 3 bases and J by 2 bases, with 10 bases left in between. The CDR3 is made up of 15 amino acids. Germline V CDR1 and CDR2: ENHRY, SYGVKD. The DNA of the CDR3 is TGTGCCATCAGTGATAGGAGGGGTAACACCGGGGAGCTGTTTTTT. Amino acids: CAISDRRGNTGELFF.

This chain links TRBV5-8 with TRBJ1-1, with 10 bases matching TRBD1. Trimming took 3 bases from V and 5 from J; bases not matched to a gene: 10. This CDR3 has 16 residues. Germline-derived CDR1 and CDR2 are SGHTS and YDEGEE. The CDR3 protein is CASSSYRTGGETEAFF. The CDR3 DNA reads TGTGCCAGCAGCTCCTATAGGACAGGGGGGGAAACTGAAGCTTTCTTT.

The chain has TRBV30 and TRBJ2-7; weak D call: TRBD2 (6 bases). CDR1 GTSNPN and CDR2 SVGIG come from the germline V gene (reference sequence). The V and J ends lost 4 bases and 0 bases respectively, with 10 bases between them. The CDR3 has 13 amino acids. CDR3 coding DNA: TGTGCCTGGAAGGCGCGGGGCTCCTACGAGCAGTACTTC. It is translated as CAWKARGSYEQYF.

The chain employs TRBV7-9 and TRBJ2-3, with 7 bases identical to TRBD2. The J segment lost 1 base and the V segment lost 2 bases, leaving 9 bases of the junction unmatched. This CDR3 spans 17 amino acids. Germline values: CDR1 SEHNR, CDR2 FQNEAQ (reference sequence). CDR3 DNA sequence: TGTGCCAGCAGCTTACGTAGTGGCGGGGGTCGCACAGATACGCAGTATTTT. This sequence encodes CASSLRSGGGRTDTQYF.

The V gene is TRBV6-5, the J gene TRBJ1-2, with D possibly TRBD1 on 6 matching bases. V lost 2 bases, J lost 3 bases, and 13 bases lay in between. CDR1 MNHEY and CDR2 SVGAGI come from the germline V gene. The CDR3 length is 15 residues. DNA for the CDR3: TGTGCCAGCAGTTACGATCCAGGGGATTACTATGGCTACACCTTC. This codes for CASSYDPGDYYGYTF.

The chain joins TRBV27 to TRBJ2-5; the match to TRBD1 covers 7 bases. The junction had 9 bases not matched to a gene; V was cut back by 6 bases and J by 2 bases. CDR1 and CDR2 (germline): MNHEY, SMNVEV (reference sequence). The CDR3 runs to 15 residues. CDR3 sequence: CASRAGDRIQETQYF. The CDR3 DNA follows: TGTGCCAGCAGGGCAGGGGACAGAATACAAGAGACCCAGTACTTC.

The J gene is TRBJ2-4, the V gene TRBV7-2, with 8 bases lining up with TRBD1. Germline V gene sequence: CDR1 SGHTA, CDR2 FQGNSA. The V and J ends lost 4 bases and 9 bases, in that order; junction bases with no gene match: 17. This CDR3 has 17 amino acids. The CDR3 here is CASSSRTGQGGMGIQYF. The CDR3 nucleotides are TGTGCCAGCAGCTCCAGGACAGGACAGGGCGGAATGGGCATTCAGTACTTC.

The rearrangement uses TRBV2 and TRBJ2-1, with 7 bases lining up with TRBD2. This CDR3 spans 15 amino acids. Germline assignment: CDR1 SNHLY and CDR2 FYNNEI. V lost 4 bases, J lost 3 bases, and 6 bases stayed unmatched. The CDR3 coding sequence is TGTGCCAGCAGTGGGGGAGGGCGGGGCTACAATGAGCAGTTCTTC. The encoded protein is CASSGGGRGYNEQFF.

This rearrangement joins TRBV7-5 to TRBJ1-3; TRBD1, the table's D call, was not compared with the DNA. TRBV7-5 is a recognized pseudogene. This CDR3 region has 15 residues. The CDR3 reads CARSLGQVSGNTIYF. In DNA form, the CDR3 reads TGTGCCAGAAGCTTAGGGCAGGTCTCTGGAAACACCATATATTTT.

This chain links TRBV10-1 with TRBJ2-5, with 10 bases identical to TRBD2. Losses at the gene ends were 0 bases for V and 2 bases for J; bases not matched to a gene: 3. The CDR3 consists of 16 residues. Germline loops: CDR1 WNHNN, CDR2 SYGVQD (reference sequence). CDR3 nucleotide sequence: TGCGCCAGCAGTGAGTCAGGGACTAGCGCACAAGAGACCCAGTACTTC. It encodes CASSESGTSAQETQYF.

The chain uses TRBV30 and TRBJ2-7, with 9 bases aligning to TRBD1. Germline CDR1 GTSNPN, CDR2 SVGIG (reference sequence). The CDR3 runs 13 residues. V lost 6 bases and J lost 3; bases outside the gene matches: 6. The CDR3 DNA reads as TGTGCCTGCAACCGGGGACAGGGCTACGAGCAGTACTTC. This translates into CACNRGQGYEQYF.

A note on this clone: Compared with germline, one end of the junction differs, possibly owing to a read error. The genes are TRBV7-7 and TRBJ2-5, with TRBD1 matching over 7 bases. This CDR3 contains 13 residues. Germline V CDR1 and CDR2: SSHAT, FNYEAQ (reference sequence). In DNA, the CDR3 is TGTGCTAGCAGCTCACAGGGGCAAGAGACCCAGTACTTC. Translated, it gives CASSSQGQETQYF.

The chain has TRBV7-9 and TRBJ1-2; 10 nucleotides line up with TRBD1. From germline, CDR1 is SEHNR and CDR2 FQNEAQ (reference sequence). CDR3 length: 16 amino acids. V lost 3 bases, J lost 0 bases, and 4 bases stayed unmatched. The CDR3 bases are TGTGCCAGCAGCTTTGGGACAGGGGCCCCTAACTATGGCTACACCTTC. This sequence encodes CASSFGTGAPNYGYTF.